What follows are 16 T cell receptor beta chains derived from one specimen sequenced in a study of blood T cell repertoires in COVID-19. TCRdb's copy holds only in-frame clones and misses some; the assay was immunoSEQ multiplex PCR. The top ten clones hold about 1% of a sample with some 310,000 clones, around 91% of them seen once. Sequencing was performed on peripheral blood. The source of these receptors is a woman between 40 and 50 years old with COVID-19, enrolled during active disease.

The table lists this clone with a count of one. The CDR3 DNA reads as TGTGCCAGCAGCCCATCTGCGGGTCCAGTGGGGGGGTCCTCCTACGAGCAGTACTTC. This encodes CASSPSAGPVGGSSYEQYF. The chain uses TRBV7-6 and TRBJ2-7; 7 nucleotides line up with TRBD2. Trimming at V came to 5 bases and at J to 0 bases, leaving 19 bases not matched to a gene. Germline V gives CDR1 SGHVS, CDR2 FNYEAQ. The CDR3 runs 19 residues.

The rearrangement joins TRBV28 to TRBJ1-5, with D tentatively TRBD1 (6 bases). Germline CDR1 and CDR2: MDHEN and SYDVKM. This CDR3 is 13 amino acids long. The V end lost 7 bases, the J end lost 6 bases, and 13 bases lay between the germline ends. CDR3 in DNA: TGTGCCAGCACCAGGGGTCGGATTCAGCCCCAGCATTTT. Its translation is CASTRGRIQPQHF.

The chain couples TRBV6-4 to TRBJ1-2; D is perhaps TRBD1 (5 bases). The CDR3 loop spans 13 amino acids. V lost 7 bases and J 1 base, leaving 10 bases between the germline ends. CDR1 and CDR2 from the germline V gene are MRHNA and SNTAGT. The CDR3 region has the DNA TGTGCCAGCATGGAGGGGAGTAACTATGGCTACACCTTC. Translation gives CASMEGSNYGYTF.

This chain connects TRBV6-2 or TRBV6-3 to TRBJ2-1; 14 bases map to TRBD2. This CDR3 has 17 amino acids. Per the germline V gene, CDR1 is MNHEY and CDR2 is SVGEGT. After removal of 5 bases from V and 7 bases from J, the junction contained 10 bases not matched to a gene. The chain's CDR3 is CASSTLRTSGRYNEQFF. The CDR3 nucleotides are TGTGCCAGCAGTACTTTAAGGACTAGCGGGAGGTATAATGAGCAGTTCTTC.

The CDR3 DNA follows: TGTGCCTGGAGTGTACGATCGGTAGCAAGCTCCTACGAGCAGTACTTC. Translation gives CAWSVRSVASSYEQYF. This sequence joins TRBV30 and TRBJ2-7; D remains ambiguous. This CDR3 comprises 16 residues. Germline assignment: CDR1 GTSNPN and CDR2 SVGIG (reference sequence). V lost 0 bases to trimming and J lost 0 bases, with 15 bases between them.

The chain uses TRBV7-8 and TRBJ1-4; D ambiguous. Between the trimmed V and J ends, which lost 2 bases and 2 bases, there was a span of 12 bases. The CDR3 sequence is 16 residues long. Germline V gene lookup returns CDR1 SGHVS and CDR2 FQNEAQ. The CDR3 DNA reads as TGTGCCAGCAGCTTATGGAGGACTCGGACTAATGAAAAACTGTTTTTT. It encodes CASSLWRTRTNEKLFF.

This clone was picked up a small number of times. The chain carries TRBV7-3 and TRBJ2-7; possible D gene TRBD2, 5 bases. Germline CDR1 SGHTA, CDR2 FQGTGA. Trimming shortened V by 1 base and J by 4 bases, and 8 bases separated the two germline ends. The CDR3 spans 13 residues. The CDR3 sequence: CASSLSREYEQYF. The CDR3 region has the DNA TGTGCCAGCAGCTTAAGTCGGGAATACGAGCAGTACTTC.

CDR3 nucleotides: TGTGCCAGCAGCTTAGAGGGGGGGACAGGGGCCGGATCACCCCTCCACTTT. Protein product: CASSLEGGTGAGSPLHF. This chain links TRBV7-9 with TRBJ1-6, with 10 bases that match TRBD1. Germline values: CDR1 SEHNR, CDR2 FQNEAQ (reference sequence). Trimming cost V 1 base and J 10 bases; bases outside gene matches: 10. The CDR3 runs to 17 residues.

The CDR3 protein is CASSLVDMNTEAFF. CDR3 in DNA: TGTGCCAGCAGCCTCGTAGACATGAACACTGAAGCTTTCTTT. The chain joins TRBV5-6 to TRBJ1-1; D uncertain. V lost 4 bases and J 0 bases, leaving 10 bases between the germline ends. The germline V gene has CDR1 SGHDT and CDR2 YYEEEE. This CDR3 comprises 14 residues.

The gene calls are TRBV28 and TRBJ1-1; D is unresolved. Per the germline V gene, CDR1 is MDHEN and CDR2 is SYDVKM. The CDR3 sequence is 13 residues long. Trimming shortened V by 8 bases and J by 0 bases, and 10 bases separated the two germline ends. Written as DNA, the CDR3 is TGTGCCAGCTATGACATATTGAACACTGAAGCTTTCTTT. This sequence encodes CASYDILNTEAFF.

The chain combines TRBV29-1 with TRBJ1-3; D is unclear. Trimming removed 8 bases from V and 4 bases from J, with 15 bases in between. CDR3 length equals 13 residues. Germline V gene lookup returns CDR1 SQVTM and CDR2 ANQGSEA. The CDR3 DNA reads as TGCAGCACCAGGCCTTCGGGGGGAAACACCATATATTTT. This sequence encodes CSTRPSGGNTIYF.

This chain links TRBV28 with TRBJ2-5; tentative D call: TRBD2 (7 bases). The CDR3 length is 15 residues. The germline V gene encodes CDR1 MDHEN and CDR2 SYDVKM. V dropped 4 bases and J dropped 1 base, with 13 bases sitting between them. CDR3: CASSSWGGLQETQYF. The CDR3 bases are TGTGCCAGCAGTTCCTGGGGGGGCCTCCAAGAGACCCAGTACTTC.

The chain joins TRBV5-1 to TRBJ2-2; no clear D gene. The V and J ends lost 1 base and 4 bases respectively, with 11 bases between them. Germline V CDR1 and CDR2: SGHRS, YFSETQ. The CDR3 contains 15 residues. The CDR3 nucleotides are TGCGCCAGCAGCTTGCGCACAGCTTCCACCGGGGAGCTGTTTTTT. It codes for CASSLRTASTGELFF.

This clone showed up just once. The CDR3 nucleotides read TGCGCCAGCAGCCCGGGACAGGGGCACGGCTACACCTTC. It specifies CASSPGQGHGYTF. The gene calls are TRBV5-1 and TRBJ1-2; TRBD1 aligns across 10 bases. CDR3 length: 13 residues. V dropped 4 bases and J dropped 8; count of bases not matched to a gene: 5. The germline gives CDR1 SGHRS, CDR2 YFSETQ.

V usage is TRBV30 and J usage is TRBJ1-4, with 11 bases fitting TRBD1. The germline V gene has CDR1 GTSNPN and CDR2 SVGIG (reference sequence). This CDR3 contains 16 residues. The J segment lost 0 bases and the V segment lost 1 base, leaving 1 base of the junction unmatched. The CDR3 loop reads CAWSGGQGATNEKLFF. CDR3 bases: TGTGCCTGGAGTGGGGGACAGGGGGCAACTAATGAAAAACTGTTTTTT.

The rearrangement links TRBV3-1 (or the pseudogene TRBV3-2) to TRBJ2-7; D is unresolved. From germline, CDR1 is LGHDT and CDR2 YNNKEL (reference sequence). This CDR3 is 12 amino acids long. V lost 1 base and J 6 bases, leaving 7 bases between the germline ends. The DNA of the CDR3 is TGTGCCAGCAGCCAAGTCAGGTTCGAGCAGTACTTC. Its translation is CASSQVRFEQYF.